The 32 T cell receptor beta chains below were found in one sample sequenced in a study of cytomegalovirus exposure and HLA in healthy donors. PCR primers comprised 60 Vbeta and 13 Jbeta primers. This table comes from immunoSEQ multiplex PCR, and its TCRdb copy is limited to in-frame clones, with some not included. The sample includes approximately 280,000 clones, about 90% of them seen just once. What was sequenced was PBMCs. These receptors all come from a woman younger than 35 in good health and CMV-seronegative.

The chain employs TRBV10-1 and TRBJ2-7; D is possibly TRBD2 (5 bases). V shed 8 bases and J shed 7 bases, with 18 bases lying between them. This CDR3 comprises 13 residues. Per germline, CDR1 WNHNN and CDR2 SYGVQD (reference sequence). CDR3 amino acids: CASSEGPSGEQYF. CDR3 in DNA: TGCGCCAGCTCGGAAGGGCCCTCGGGGGAGCAGTACTTC.

The rearrangement links TRBV9 to TRBJ2-6, with no clear D. The CDR3 length is 16 residues. The germline CDR1 and CDR2 sequences are SGDLS and YYNGEE. V lost 1 base to trimming and J lost 0 bases, with 8 bases between them. CDR3 amino acids: CASSVSADSGANVLTF. The CDR3 nucleotides are TGTGCCAGCAGCGTAAGCGCTGACTCTGGGGCCAACGTCCTGACTTTC.

The chain couples TRBV28 to TRBJ2-1; 14 positions match TRBD2. The CDR3 sequence is 17 residues long. J was trimmed by 9 bases and V by 5 bases; bases with no gene match: 12. Germline assignment: CDR1 MDHEN and CDR2 SYDVKM. The chain's CDR3 is CASSVGLAGDRDSEQFF. The CDR3 nucleotides read TGTGCCAGCAGTGTGGGACTAGCGGGGGACCGGGACAGTGAGCAGTTCTTC. The full variable domain, its missing parts supplied by reference TRBV28 and TRBJ2-1, is DVKVTQSSRYLVKRTGEKVFLECVQDMDHENMFWYRQDPGLGLRLIYFSYDVKMKEKGDIPEGYSVSREKKERFSLILESASTNQTSMYLCASSVGLAGDRDSEQFFGPGTRLTVL.

This chain connects TRBV5-7 to TRBJ1-2; weak D call: TRBD1 (5 bases). TRBV5-7 has ORF status, its function being uncertain. The CDR3 runs 15 residues. Trimming stripped 2 bases from V and 6 bases from J, with 17 bases between. CDR3 nucleotide sequence: TGTGCCAGCAGCTTTTTGGTTCGACAGTATAATGGCTACACCTTC. It codes for CASSFLVRQYNGYTF.

The V and J genes are TRBV11-2 and TRBJ1-1; D is perhaps TRBD1 (6 bases). Trimming shortened V by 3 bases and J by 3 bases, and 14 bases separated the two germline ends. CDR3 size: 15 residues. Germline V gene lookup returns CDR1 SGHAT and CDR2 FQNNGV. For the CDR3, the DNA is TGTGCCAGCAGCTTTTCGGGGGGGCCGTACACTGAAGCTTTCTTT. Protein sequence: CASSFSGGPYTEAFF.

V gene TRBV18 combines with J gene TRBJ1-1, with 8 bases aligning to TRBD1. Trimming at V came to 3 bases and at J to 4 bases, leaving 16 bases not matched to a gene. The germline gives CDR1 KGHSH, CDR2 LQKENI. This CDR3 region has 18 residues. CDR3 region: CASSPLIAGQGGTTEAFF. Here the CDR3 DNA reads TGTGCCAGCTCACCCCTAATCGCCGGACAGGGAGGTACCACTGAAGCTTTCTTT.

The rearrangement uses TRBV5-6 and TRBJ1-5, with D perhaps matching TRBD1 (6 bases). The V gene lost 3 bases and the J gene lost 5 bases, with 12 bases spanning the gap. Germline-derived CDR1 and CDR2 are SGHDT and YYEEEE. The CDR3 loop spans 14 amino acids. The CDR3 DNA reads TGTGCCAGCAGCTCGAGCCCAGGGGATCAGCCCCAGCATTTT. Protein: CASSSSPGDQPQHF.

V gene TRBV6-5 combines with J gene TRBJ2-5; TRBD1 is a possible D gene (5 bases). The better agreement between TRBJ2-7 and the DNA end casts doubt on the J call. The germline gives CDR1 MNHEY, CDR2 SVGAGI. This CDR3 contains 15 residues. CDR3 coding DNA: TGTGCCAGCAGTTACTCTGGGCAGGGTACCTACGAGCAGTACTTC. Its translation is CASSYSGQGTYEQYF.

The V and J genes are TRBV7-2 and TRBJ1-5; 9 positions match TRBD1. With 5 bases clipped from V and 0 bases from J, the junction kept 8 bases outside the gene matches. The V gene's germline CDR1 is SGHTA and CDR2 FQGNSA. This CDR3 has 17 amino acids. DNA for the CDR3: TGTGCCAGCAGCGAAGGACAGGGGACCCATAGCAATCAGCCCCAGCATTTT. Translating gives CASSEGQGTHSNQPQHF.

The chain carries TRBV5-6 and TRBJ2-1; 7 nucleotides align to TRBD1. This CDR3 comprises 14 residues. Trimming removed 6 bases from V and 5 bases from J; junction bases left unmatched: 8. In germline, CDR1 is SGHDT, CDR2 YYEEEE. Here the CDR3 DNA reads TGTGCCAGCACGGCAACTGGGACAGACAATGAGCAGTTCTTC. Translated: CASTATGTDNEQFF.

This clone was picked up a small number of times. This sample also contains other DNA sequences that code for the same CDR3. The rearrangement uses TRBV19 and TRBJ1-1, with D hard to call. This CDR3 contains 11 residues. The germline gives CDR1 LNHDA, CDR2 SQIVND (reference sequence). V was trimmed by 8 bases and J by 4 bases, leaving 8 bases between them. The CDR3 DNA reads TGTGCCAGTGGATCGGGCACTGAAGCTTTCTTT. It translates to CASGSGTEAFF.

The CDR3, as DNA: TGCGCCAGCAGCTTGGACAGGAACACAGATACGCAGTATTTT. It translates to CASSLDRNTDTQYF. The chain joins TRBV5-1 to TRBJ2-3, with a weak D call TRBD1 (5 bases). V lost 0 bases, J lost 2 bases, and 7 bases lay in between. Germline loops: CDR1 SGHRS, CDR2 YFSETQ. CDR3 length: 14 residues. The full variable domain, completed using reference TRBV5-1 and TRBJ2-3, is KAGVTQTPRYLIKTRGQQVTLSCSPISGHRSVSWYQQTPGQGLQFLFEYFSETQRNKGNFPGRFSGRQFSNSRSEMNVSTLELGDSALYLCASSLDRNTDTQYFGPGTRLTVL.

The J gene is TRBJ1-1, the V gene TRBV2, with unresolved D. The CDR3 length is 14 residues. V was trimmed by 1 base and J by 8 bases, leaving 14 bases between them. Germline lookup yields CDR1 SNHLY and CDR2 FYNNEI. CDR3 nucleotides: TGTGCCAGCAGTGAAGGCCTAGGTCCCGTAGAAGCTTTCTTT. This translates into CASSEGLGPVEAFF.

This clone was seen a single time. This chain links TRBV5-1 with TRBJ2-2; 13 bases align to TRBD2. Trimming cost V 3 bases and J 0 bases; bases outside gene matches: 5. This CDR3 is built from 18 residues. Germline CDR1 and CDR2: SGHRS and YFSETQ. CDR3: CASSSRLAGGPNTGELFF. DNA of the CDR3: TGCGCCAGCAGCTCCAGACTAGCGGGGGGCCCGAACACCGGGGAGCTGTTTTTT. The variable domain in full, completed from reference TRBV5-1 and TRBJ2-2, reads KAGVTQTPRYLIKTRGQQVTLSCSPISGHRSVSWYQQTPGQGLQFLFEYFSETQRNKGNFPGRFSGRQFSNSRSEMNVSTLELGDSALYLCASSSRLAGGPNTGELFFGEGSRLTVL.

The chain employs TRBV9 and TRBJ1-5; the D gene is possibly TRBD1 (5 bases). Trimming took off 3 bases at V and 8 bases at J, with 12 bases between the two ends. The CDR3 is made up of 13 amino acids. Germline-derived CDR1 and CDR2 are SGDLS and YYNGEE. CDR3: CASSAGGGEPQHF. CDR3 bases: TGTGCCAGCAGCGCGGGGGGGGGAGAGCCCCAGCATTTT.

This clone has only one observation. The rearrangement links TRBV7-3 to TRBJ2-2, with D possibly matching TRBD1 (5 bases). With 5 bases removed from V and 2 bases from J, the gap between germline ends came to 12 bases. Germline CDR1 is SGHTA and CDR2 is FQGTGA. This CDR3 contains 15 residues. CDR3 residues: CASSVSRANTGELFF. DNA for the CDR3: TGTGCCAGCAGCGTTTCCAGGGCAAACACCGGGGAGCTGTTTTTT.

The CDR3 DNA reads as TGTGCCAGCAGCCGACGACAGGGAGAACGCTATGAGCAGTTCTTC. Translating gives CASSRRQGERYEQFF. This sequence joins TRBV5-4 and TRBJ2-1; 7 bases align to TRBD1. CDR3 length equals 15 residues. CDR1 and CDR2 from the germline V gene are SGHNT and YYREEE (reference sequence). J lost 8 bases, V lost 4 bases, and 12 bases had no gene match.

The CDR3 coding sequence is TGTGCCAGCAGTCCATCACAGGGCCGCTCCTACAATGAGCAGTTCTTC. This sequence encodes CASSPSQGRSYNEQFF. The V call is TRBV2, the J call TRBJ2-1, with D perhaps TRBD1 (6 bases). The V and J ends lost 5 bases and 0 bases respectively, with 14 bases between them. Looked up from germline, CDR1 is SNHLY and CDR2 is FYNNEI. The length of the CDR3 is 16 residues.

Many counts were recorded for this clone. The J gene is TRBJ2-7, the V gene TRBV6-1; TRBD2 might be the D (7 bases). Trimming took 7 bases from V and 2 from J, leaving 15 bases between them. The CDR3 length is 14 residues. The V gene's germline CDR1 is MNHNS and CDR2 SASEGT. DNA of the CDR3: TGTGCCAGCAAGGGCGGGGGCGATACCTACGAGCAGTACTTC. Translated: CASKGGGDTYEQYF.

This chain uses TRBV10-3 with TRBJ2-7, with 8 bases lining up with TRBD2. The germline gives CDR1 ENHRY, CDR2 SYGVKD. This CDR3 region has 15 residues. Unmatched junction bases numbered 8, after V lost 0 bases and J lost 7 bases. The CDR3 DNA is TGTGCCATCAGTGAGTCCTTAGCGGGGTCGGGTGAGCAGTACTTC. It yields the protein CAISESLAGSGEQYF.

The V call is TRBV29-1, the J call TRBJ1-1, with D maybe TRBD1 (5 bases). The CDR3 length is 16 residues. The germline gives CDR1 SQVTM, CDR2 ANQGSEA. Trimming removed 7 bases at V and 4 bases at J, with 25 bases between. CDR3 sequence (DNA): TGCAGCGCACAAACCTCCGGGACCTCCGGGGGCACTGAAGCTTTCTTT. Amino acids: CSAQTSGTSGGTEAFF.

The chain has TRBV11-3 and TRBJ1-2, with D perhaps TRBD1 (5 bases). Germline assignment: CDR1 SGHNT and CDR2 YENEEA. CDR3 length: 13 amino acids. Trimming pared 3 bases from V and 8 bases from J, leaving 13 bases between. The DNA for the CDR3 is TGTGCCAGCAGCTTCACCGACAGTCCGGGCTACACCTTC. Its translation: CASSFTDSPGYTF.

The gene calls are TRBV6-5 and TRBJ1-3, with 7 bases fitting TRBD1. Germline-derived CDR1 and CDR2 are MNHEY and SVGAGI. The CDR3 is 14 residues long. With 6 bases clipped from V and 6 bases from J, the junction kept 8 bases outside the gene matches. The CDR3 region is CASSRDRVQNTIYF. In DNA, the CDR3 is TGTGCCAGCAGCCGAGACAGGGTCCAAAACACCATATATTTT.

In nucleotides, the CDR3 is TGCAGCGCTAAGGAGGGAAATGGAAGCACTGAAGCTTTCTTT. Translated: CSAKEGNGSTEAFF. This chain uses TRBV29-1 with TRBJ1-1; D is unclear. From germline, CDR1 is SQVTM and CDR2 ANQGSEA. This CDR3 has 14 amino acids. Trimming left V 7 bases short and J 4 bases short, with 19 bases between.

The CDR3 here is CASSQGRGTEAFF. CDR3 bases: TGTGCCAGCTCACAGGGGCGCGGCACTGAAGCTTTCTTT. J is TRBJ1-1 and V is TRBV18, with D possibly matching TRBD1 (5 bases). Germline lookup yields CDR1 KGHSH and CDR2 LQKENI. The V and J ends lost 4 bases and 4 bases respectively, with 10 bases between them. There are 13 residues in the CDR3.

As to this clone: Different DNA sequences within this sample yield the same CDR3. The V and J genes are TRBV6-6 and TRBJ1-6; TRBD1 matches at 9 bases. This CDR3 has 16 residues. Trimming removed 6 bases from V and 0 bases from J; junction bases left unmatched: 3. CDR1 and CDR2 (germline): MNHNY, SVGAGI (reference sequence). The CDR3 region has the DNA TGTGCCAGCAGACAGACAGGGGGCTCCTATAATTCACCCCTCCACTTT. It is translated as CASRQTGGSYNSPLHF.

This sequence joins TRBV5-1 and TRBJ2-2; a possible D gene is TRBD1 (6 bases). CDR1 and CDR2 from the germline V gene are SGHRS and YFSETQ. V was cut by 0 bases and J by 1 base, with 7 bases left in between. The CDR3 totals 15 residues. In nucleotides, the CDR3 is TGCGCCAGCAGCTTGGACAGGGTGAACACCGGGGAGCTGTTTTTT. Translated, it gives CASSLDRVNTGELFF.

Concerning this clone: Distinct nucleotide sequences in the sample also encode this CDR3. This chain uses TRBV5-1 with TRBJ1-1, with D possibly TRBD1 on 5 matching bases. Germline values: CDR1 SGHRS, CDR2 YFSETQ. V dropped 0 bases and J dropped 3 bases, with 6 bases sitting between them. The CDR3 contains 13 residues. CDR3 nucleotide sequence: TGCGCCAGCAGCTTGGGGGGGGACACTGAAGCTTTCTTT. This codes for CASSLGGDTEAFF.

This clone has just one count. The V gene is TRBV5-1, the J gene TRBJ1-1; maybe TRBD1 (5 bases). The V end lost 2 bases, the J end lost 0 bases, and 14 bases lay between the germline ends. The CDR3 spans 16 residues. CDR1 SGHRS and CDR2 YFSETQ come from the germline V gene. The CDR3 region has the DNA TGCGCCAGCAGCTTAGGGAAGGGGTCAATGAACACTGAAGCTTTCTTT. Residues: CASSLGKGSMNTEAFF. The full variable domain, completed using reference TRBV5-1 and TRBJ1-1, is KAGVTQTPRYLIKTRGQQVTLSCSPISGHRSVSWYQQTPGQGLQFLFEYFSETQRNKGNFPGRFSGRQFSNSRSEMNVSTLELGDSALYLCASSLGKGSMNTEAFFGQGTRLTVV.

The rearrangement links TRBV13 to TRBJ2-7, with a weak D call TRBD2 (7 bases). The V and J ends lost 8 bases and 5 bases respectively, with 22 bases between them. There are 15 residues in the CDR3. Germline CDR1 and CDR2: PRHDT and FYEKMQ (reference sequence). This chain's CDR3 is CASRRSVGGENEQYF. CDR3 in DNA: TGTGCCAGCCGGAGGAGTGTAGGGGGGGAAAACGAGCAGTACTTC.

J is TRBJ2-7 and V is TRBV25-1; 8 bases agree with TRBD1. The V gene's germline CDR1 is MGHDK and CDR2 SYGVNS. J was trimmed by 0 bases and V by 0 bases; bases with no gene match: 4. This CDR3 has 16 residues. CDR3 in DNA: TGTGCCAGCAGTGAATATATAGGGACAGGCTCCTACGAGCAGTACTTC. Translated: CASSEYIGTGSYEQYF.

This rearrangement joins TRBV27 to TRBJ2-3; no clear D. This CDR3 has 14 amino acids. Between the trimmed V and J ends, which lost 7 bases and 0 bases, there was a span of 11 bases. CDR1 and CDR2 (germline): MNHEY, SMNVEV (reference sequence). DNA of the CDR3: TGTGCCAGCACCAGGTTAACTAGCACAGATACGCAGTATTTT. Its protein is CASTRLTSTDTQYF.